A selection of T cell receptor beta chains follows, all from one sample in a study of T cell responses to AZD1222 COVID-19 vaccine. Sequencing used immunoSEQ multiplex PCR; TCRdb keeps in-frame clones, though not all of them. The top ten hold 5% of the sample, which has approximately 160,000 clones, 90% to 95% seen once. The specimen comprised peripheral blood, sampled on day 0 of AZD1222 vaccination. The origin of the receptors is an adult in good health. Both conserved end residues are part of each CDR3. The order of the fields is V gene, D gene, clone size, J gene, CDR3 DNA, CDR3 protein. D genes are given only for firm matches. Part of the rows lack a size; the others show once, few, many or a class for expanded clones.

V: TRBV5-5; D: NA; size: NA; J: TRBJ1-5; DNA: TGTGCCAGCAGCTTTGGAGGCAGGGGCAATCAGCCCCAGCATTTT; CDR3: CASSFGGRGNQPQHF
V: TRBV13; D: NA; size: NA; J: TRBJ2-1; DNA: TGTGCCAGCAGCTTAAGGGTGAGCTCCTACAATGAGCAGTTCTTC; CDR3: CASSLRVSSYNEQFF
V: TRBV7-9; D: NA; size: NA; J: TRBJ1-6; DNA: TGTGCCAGCAGCTTAGGGGCCGGATTCTATAATTCACCCCTCCACTTT; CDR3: CASSLGAGFYNSPLHF
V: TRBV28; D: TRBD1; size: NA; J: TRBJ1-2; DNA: TGTGCCAGCAGTTTTGAGACAGGGCCCTATGGCTACACCTTC; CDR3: CASSFETGPYGYTF
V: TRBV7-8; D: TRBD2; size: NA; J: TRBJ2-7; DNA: TGTGCCAGCAGCTTGGGACTAGGTTCGTACGAGCAGTACTTC; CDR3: CASSLGLGSYEQYF
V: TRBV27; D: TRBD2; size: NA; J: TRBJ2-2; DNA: TGTGCCAGCAGTCCGGGGGGGACTAGCGTCCCCGGGGAGCTGTTTTTT; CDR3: CASSPGGTSVPGELFF
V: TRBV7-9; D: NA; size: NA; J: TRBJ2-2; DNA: TGTGCCAGCGGGGAGGCAGTTCGCACCGGGGAGCTGTTTTTT; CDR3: CASGEAVRTGELFF
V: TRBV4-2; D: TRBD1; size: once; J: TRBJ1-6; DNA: TGTGCCAGCAGCCTGGACAGGGAAAAAAATTCACCCCTCCACTTT; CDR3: CASSLDREKNSPLHF
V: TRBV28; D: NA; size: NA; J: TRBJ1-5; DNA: TGTGCCAGCAGTTTGGACGGAAGGGGGGGCAATCAGCCCCAGCATTTT; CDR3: CASSLDGRGGNQPQHF
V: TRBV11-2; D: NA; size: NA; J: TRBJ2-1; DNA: TGTGCCAGCAGCTTGGGTGGGTCGGGGTGGAGCTCCTACAATGAGCAGTTCTTC; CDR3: CASSLGGSGWSSYNEQFF
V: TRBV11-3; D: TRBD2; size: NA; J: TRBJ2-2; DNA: TGTGCCAGCAGCCCCGGGACTAGCGGAAACACCGGGGAGCTGTTTTTT; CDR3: CASSPGTSGNTGELFF
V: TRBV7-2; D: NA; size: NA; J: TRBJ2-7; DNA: TGTGCCAGCACCCAGACAGGTCTCTACGAGCAGTACTTC; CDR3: CASTQTGLYEQYF
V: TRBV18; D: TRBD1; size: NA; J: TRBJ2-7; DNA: TGTGCCAGCTGGGACAGGGGTACCTACGAGCAGTACTTC; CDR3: CASWDRGTYEQYF
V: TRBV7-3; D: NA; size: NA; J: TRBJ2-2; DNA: TGTGCCAGCAGCTCTCAGGGTTTGGACACCGGGGAGCTGTTTTTT; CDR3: CASSSQGLDTGELFF
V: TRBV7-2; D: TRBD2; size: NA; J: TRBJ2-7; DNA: TGTGCCAGCAGCTCACAGCTAGCGGGAGGTAGCGAGCAGTACTTC; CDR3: CASSSQLAGGSEQYF
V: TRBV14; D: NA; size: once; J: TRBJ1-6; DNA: TGTGCCAGCTCAACCTTGCCCGATTCACCCCTCCACTTT; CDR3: CASSTLPDSPLHF
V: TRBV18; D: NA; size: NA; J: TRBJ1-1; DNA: TGTGCCACCAGGGGGAACACTGAAGCTTTCTTT; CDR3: CATRGNTEAFF
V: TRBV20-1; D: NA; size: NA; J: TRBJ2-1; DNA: TGCAGTGCTCGACGCGGCAATGAGCAGTTCTTC; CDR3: CSARRGNEQFF
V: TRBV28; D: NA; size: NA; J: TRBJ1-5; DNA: TGTGCCAGCAATCGGGACGGAGATCAGCCCCAGCATTTT; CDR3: CASNRDGDQPQHF
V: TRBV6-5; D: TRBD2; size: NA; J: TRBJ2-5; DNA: TGTGCCAGCAGATTAATGGGACTAGCGGAAGAGACCCAGTACTTC; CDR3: CASRLMGLAEETQYF
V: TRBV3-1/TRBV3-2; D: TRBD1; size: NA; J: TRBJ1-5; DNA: TGTGCCAGCAGCCAAGAAGGGGGCGGGTCGAGGCAGCCCCAGCATTTT; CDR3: CASSQEGGGSRQPQHF
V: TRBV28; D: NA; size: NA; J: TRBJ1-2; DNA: TGTGCCAGCTTCGCCAGGCAGACCCCTTATGGCTACACCTTC; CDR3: CASFARQTPYGYTF
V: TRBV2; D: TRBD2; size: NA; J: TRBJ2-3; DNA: TGTGCCAGCAGGGAAAGACTAGCGAACACAGATACGCAGTATTTT; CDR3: CASRERLANTDTQYF
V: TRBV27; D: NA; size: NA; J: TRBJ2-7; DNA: TGTGCCAGCAGTTTATCGATGCTAGCGACTCCCTACGAGCAGTACTTC; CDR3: CASSLSMLATPYEQYF
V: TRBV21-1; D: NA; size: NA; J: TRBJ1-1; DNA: TGTGCCAGCAGCAAAGTGAGACAGGGTTTGGATGAAGCTTTCTTT; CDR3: CASSKVRQGLDEAFF
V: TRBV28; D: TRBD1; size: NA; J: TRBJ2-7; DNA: TGTGCCAGCAGTTTACGGGCCGGGACAGGGCGCTACGAGCAGTACTTC; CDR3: CASSLRAGTGRYEQYF
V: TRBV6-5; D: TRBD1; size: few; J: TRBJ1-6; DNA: TGTGCCAGCAAGCCGGGACAGCTTAATTCACCCCTCCACTTT; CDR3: CASKPGQLNSPLHF
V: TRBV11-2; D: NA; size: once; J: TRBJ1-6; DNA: TGTGCCAGCAGCTCTATGAGCGGGTTCTCACCCCTCCACTTT; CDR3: CASSSMSGFSPLHF
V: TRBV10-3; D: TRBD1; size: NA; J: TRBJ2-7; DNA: TGTGCCATCAGCGGCCAGGGACAGGCCTACGAGCAGTACTTC; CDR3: CAISGQGQAYEQYF
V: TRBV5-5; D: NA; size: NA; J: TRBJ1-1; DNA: TGTGCCAGCAGCTTGCAACTGACAGTGAACACTGAAGCTTTCTTT; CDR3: CASSLQLTVNTEAFF
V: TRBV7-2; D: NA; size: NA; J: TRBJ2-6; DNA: TGTGCCAGCAGGTCTCCTCCGGGGGGCGCTGGGGCCAACGTCCTGACTTTC; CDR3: CASRSPPGGAGANVLTF
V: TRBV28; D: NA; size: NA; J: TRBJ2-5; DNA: TGTGCCAGCAGTCGGGAAGGGCGGGAGACCCAGTACTTC; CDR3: CASSREGRETQYF
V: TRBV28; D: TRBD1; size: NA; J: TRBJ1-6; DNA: TGTGCCACCGTCACAGGGGAGTATAATTCACCCCTCCACTTT; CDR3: CATVTGEYNSPLHF
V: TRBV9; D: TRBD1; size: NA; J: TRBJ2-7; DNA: TGTGCCAGCAGCCCACAGGGGGCCGGCTACGAGCAGTACTTC; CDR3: CASSPQGAGYEQYF
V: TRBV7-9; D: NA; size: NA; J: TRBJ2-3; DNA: TGTGCCAGCAGCAAGGAAGATACGCAGTATTTT; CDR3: CASSKEDTQYF
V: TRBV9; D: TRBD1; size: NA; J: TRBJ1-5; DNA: TGTGCCAGCAGCGTAGGGGCTACAGGGGATCAGCCCCAGCATTTT; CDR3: CASSVGATGDQPQHF
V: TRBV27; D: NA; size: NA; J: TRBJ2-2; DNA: TGTGCCACCCACGGGGTGGCCACCGGGGAGCTGTTTTTT; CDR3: CATHGVATGELFF
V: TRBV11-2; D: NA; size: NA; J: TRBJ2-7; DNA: TGTGCCAGCAGCTCTACAGGACCCTACGAGCAGTACTTC; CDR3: CASSSTGPYEQYF
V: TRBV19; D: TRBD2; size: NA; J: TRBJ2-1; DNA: TGTGCCAGTAGTATTCAGGCGGGAGGGAGGTATGAGCAGTTCTTC; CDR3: CASSIQAGGRYEQFF
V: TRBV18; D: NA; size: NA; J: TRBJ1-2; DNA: TGTGCCAGCTCTCTAAGGAGCGAGGAAGGTGGCTACACCTTC; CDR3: CASSLRSEEGGYTF